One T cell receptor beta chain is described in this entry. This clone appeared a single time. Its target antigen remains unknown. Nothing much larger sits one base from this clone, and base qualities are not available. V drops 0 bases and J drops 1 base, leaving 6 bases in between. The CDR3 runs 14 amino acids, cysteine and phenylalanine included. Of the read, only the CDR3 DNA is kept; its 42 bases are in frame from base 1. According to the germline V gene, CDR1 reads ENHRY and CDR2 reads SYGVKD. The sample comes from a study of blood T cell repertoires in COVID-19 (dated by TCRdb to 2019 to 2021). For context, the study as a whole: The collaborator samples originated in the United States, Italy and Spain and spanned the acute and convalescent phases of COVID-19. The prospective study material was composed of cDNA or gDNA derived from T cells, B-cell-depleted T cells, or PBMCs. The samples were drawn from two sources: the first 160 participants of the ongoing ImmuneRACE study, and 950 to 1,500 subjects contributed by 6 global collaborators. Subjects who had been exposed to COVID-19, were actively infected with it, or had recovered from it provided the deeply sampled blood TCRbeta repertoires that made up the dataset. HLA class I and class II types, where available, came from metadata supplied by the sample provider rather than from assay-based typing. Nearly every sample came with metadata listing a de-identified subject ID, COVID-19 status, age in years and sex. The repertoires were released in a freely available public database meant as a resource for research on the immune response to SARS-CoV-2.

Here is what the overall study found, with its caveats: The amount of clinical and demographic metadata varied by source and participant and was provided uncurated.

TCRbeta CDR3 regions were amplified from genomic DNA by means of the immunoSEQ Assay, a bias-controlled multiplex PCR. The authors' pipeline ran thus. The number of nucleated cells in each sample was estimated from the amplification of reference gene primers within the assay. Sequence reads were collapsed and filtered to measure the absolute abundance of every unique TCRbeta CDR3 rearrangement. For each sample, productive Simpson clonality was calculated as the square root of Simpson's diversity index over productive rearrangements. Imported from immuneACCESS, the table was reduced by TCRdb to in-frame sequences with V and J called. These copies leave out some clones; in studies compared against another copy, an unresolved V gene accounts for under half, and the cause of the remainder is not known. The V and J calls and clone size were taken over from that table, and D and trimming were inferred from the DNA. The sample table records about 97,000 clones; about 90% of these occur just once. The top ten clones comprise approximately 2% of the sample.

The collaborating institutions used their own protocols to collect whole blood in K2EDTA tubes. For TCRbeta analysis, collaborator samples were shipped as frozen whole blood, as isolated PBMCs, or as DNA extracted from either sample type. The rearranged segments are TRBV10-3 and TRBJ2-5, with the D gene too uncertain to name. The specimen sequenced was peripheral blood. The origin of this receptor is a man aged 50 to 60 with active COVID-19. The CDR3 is CAISESNTQETQYF. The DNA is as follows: TGTGCCATCAGTGAGTCGAACACCCAAGAGACCCAGTACTTC.